The rows below give T cell receptor beta chains drawn from one sample of a study of blood T cell repertoires in COVID-19. Method: immunoSEQ multiplex PCR; TCRdb's copy keeps in-frame clones and lacks some. Among over 200,000 clones listed, nearly 90% were seen once. The sample comprised PBMCs or T cells enriched from blood (not recorded which). The source of these receptors is a young man who had recovered from COVID-19. Each CDR3 is given with its conserved first and last residue. D genes are given only for firm matches. Clone size is shown for a subset of rows, as once, few, many or a class of expanded clone.

D: .; V: TRBV19; size: once; J: TRBJ2-3; CDR3: CASAGLPKGPDTQYF; DNA: TGTGCCAGTGCCGGACTGCCCAAGGGCCCAGATACGCAGTATTTT
D: .; V: TRBV7-3; size: .; J: TRBJ2-3; CDR3: CASSLQEQNTQYF; DNA: TGTGCCAGCAGCTTACAGGAACAGAATACGCAGTATTTT
D: .; V: TRBV5-6; size: .; J: TRBJ1-1; CDR3: CASSFISDTEAFF; DNA: TGTGCCAGCAGCTTTATTTCAGACACTGAAGCTTTCTTT
D: TRBD1; V: TRBV19; size: .; J: TRBJ1-2; CDR3: CASSIRTGYGYTF; DNA: TGTGCCAGTAGTATCAGGACAGGGTATGGCTACACCTTC
D: .; V: TRBV5-1; size: .; J: TRBJ1-3; CDR3: CASSWGGIGNTIYF; DNA: TGCGCCAGCAGCTGGGGGGGAATTGGAAACACCATATATTTT
D: .; V: TRBV7-9; size: once; J: TRBJ1-6; CDR3: CASSFGDPSFGSPLHF; DNA: TGTGCCAGCAGCTTCGGGGATCCCTCTTTCGGTTCACCCCTCCACTTT
D: .; V: TRBV19; size: .; J: TRBJ2-7; CDR3: CAPFGARPSYEQYF; DNA: TGTGCCCCCTTTGGGGCTAGGCCCTCCTACGAGCAGTACTTC
D: .; V: TRBV7-3; size: .; J: TRBJ1-5; CDR3: CASSQGRNQPQHF; DNA: TGTGCCAGCAGTCAGGGTCGCAATCAGCCCCAGCATTTT
D: .; V: TRBV5-1; size: .; J: TRBJ1-5; CDR3: CASSETGRDWRQPQHF; DNA: TGCGCCAGCAGCGAGACAGGACGGGATTGGCGTCAGCCCCAGCATTTT
D: .; V: TRBV28; size: .; J: TRBJ1-6; CDR3: CASGEGRENSPLHF; DNA: TGTGCCAGCGGAGAGGGGCGGGAGAATTCACCCCTCCACTTT